The 10 T cell receptor beta chains presented below share a single source sample, sequenced in a study of shared clonotypes between healthy human individuals. The protocol was immunoSEQ multiplex PCR, while the TCRdb copy is restricted to in-frame clones and leaves out a portion. This table holds over a million clones, roughly 96% found once. Sequenced: naive CD4+ T cells sorted from blood. Subset of the sample: CD45RA+ positively selected. These receptors were obtained from a man aged 25-40 years in good health.

This chain uses TRBV29-1 with TRBJ2-5; the match to TRBD2 covers 8 bases. Near its end, the DNA agrees better with TRBJ2-7, so the J call may be wrong. Germline V gene lookup returns CDR1 SQVTM and CDR2 ANQGSEA. This CDR3 is 15 amino acids long. For the CDR3, the DNA is TGCAGCGGGGTTTACGGAGCGGGAGTTACCTACGAGCAGTACTTC. It yields the protein CSGVYGAGVTYEQYF.

The chain recombines TRBV19 with TRBJ2-1, with 8 positions matching TRBD1. CDR1 is LNHDA and CDR2 is SQIVND in the germline V gene (reference sequence). V lost 6 bases to trimming and J lost 7 bases; unmatched junction nucleotides: 5. The CDR3 consists of 13 residues. The CDR3 protein is CASRRTGLNEQFF. CDR3 in DNA: TGTGCCAGTAGACGGACAGGGCTGAATGAGCAGTTCTTC.

The chain combines TRBV7-2 with TRBJ2-6; 7 nucleotides align to TRBD2. CDR3 length equals 17 residues. With V trimmed by 3 bases and J by 4 bases, 9 bases remained unmatched. CDR1 and CDR2 (germline): SGHTA, FQGNSA. The chain's CDR3 is CASSFGRGSTGANVLTF. The CDR3 nucleotides read TGTGCCAGCAGCTTCGGTCGCGGGAGCACCGGGGCCAACGTCCTGACTTTC.

The CDR3 loop is CASSEGLAGSLYEQYF. CDR3 coding DNA: TGTGCCAGCAGCGAGGGACTAGCGGGAAGCCTCTACGAGCAGTACTTC. The chain links TRBV11-2 to TRBJ2-7; 13 bases align to TRBD2. In germline, CDR1 is SGHAT, CDR2 FQNNGV. The CDR3 loop spans 16 amino acids. V shed 5 bases and J 3 bases; nucleotides not matched to a gene: 7.

The V call is TRBV27, the J call TRBJ1-1; D unresolved. Germline V gives CDR1 MNHEY, CDR2 SMNVEV (reference sequence). The germline V and J ends were trimmed by 7 bases and 1 base, with 10 bases remaining between them. CDR3 length equals 13 residues. CDR3 sequence (DNA): TGTGCCAGCATGGGAGTAGAGAACACTGAAGCTTTCTTT. Amino acids: CASMGVENTEAFF.

This clone was observed a single time. CDR3 DNA: TGTGCCAGCCTCGCCTGGGGAAACATGAACACTGAAGCTTTCTTT. Translation: CASLAWGNMNTEAFF. The chain has TRBV28 and TRBJ1-1, with D unresolved. Germline values: CDR1 MDHEN, CDR2 SYDVKM. The V end lost 8 bases, the J end lost 0 bases, and 16 bases lay between the germline ends. CDR3 length: 15 amino acids.

This clone has a single count. The rearrangement joins TRBV7-8 to TRBJ1-2; TRBD1 matches at 7 bases. The J segment lost 6 bases and the V segment lost 6 bases, leaving 16 bases of the junction unmatched. Germline CDR1 reads SGHVS; CDR2 reads FQNEAQ. There are 16 residues in the CDR3. CDR3 protein: CASRAGDSPFFDGYTF. CDR3 nucleotides: TGTGCCAGCAGGGCGGGGGACAGCCCATTCTTTGATGGCTACACCTTC. The whole variable domain, filled in from reference TRBV7-8 and TRBJ1-2, reads GAGVSQSPRYKVAKRGQDVALRCDPISGHVSLFWYQQALGQGPEFLTYFQNEAQLDKSGLPSDRFFAERPEGSVSTLKIQRTQQEDSAVYLCASRAGDSPFFDGYTFGSGTRLTVV.

Concerning this clone itself: Additional DNA sequences in this sample encode the identical CDR3. The chain's CDR3 is CASRGSSYNEQFF. The CDR3 DNA is TGTGCCAGCAGGGGGTCGTCCTACAATGAGCAGTTCTTC. V and J are TRBV28 and TRBJ2-1, with D hard to call. Deletions cut 6 bases from V and 1 base from J, with 7 bases between. CDR3 length equals 13 residues. Germline lookup yields CDR1 MDHEN and CDR2 SYDVKM.

This chain connects TRBV6-5 to TRBJ2-3; D is uncertain. Trimming took off 6 bases at V and 2 bases at J, with 6 bases between the two ends. The length of the CDR3 is 12 residues. Looked up from germline, CDR1 is MNHEY and CDR2 is SVGAGI. This CDR3 reads CASRSYTDTQYF. The CDR3 DNA follows: TGTGCCAGCAGGTCCTACACAGATACGCAGTATTTT.

The chain couples TRBV19 to TRBJ1-1, with a tentative D call TRBD1 (6 bases). The CDR3 is made up of 13 amino acids. Per the germline V gene, CDR1 is LNHDA and CDR2 is SQIVND (reference sequence). V lost 9 bases, J lost 1 base, and 12 bases lay in between. CDR3 residues: CASRGGENTEAFF. The DNA for the CDR3 is TGTGCCAGCCGAGGGGGGGAGAACACTGAAGCTTTCTTT. The whole variable domain, filled in from reference TRBV19 and TRBJ1-1, reads DGGITQSPKYLFRKEGQNVTLSCEQNLNHDAMYWYRQDPGQGLRLIYYSQIVNDFQKGDIAEGYSVSREKKESFPLTVTSAQKNPTAFYLCASRGGENTEAFFGQGTRLTVV.